The clone carrying this TCR beta chain has just a few counts. The antigen is not known. The sample originates from a study of beta chain features in type 1 diabetes. Findings and limits, study-wide: Reads derived from cDNA could over-represent cells showing high TCR expression.

The whole isolated RNA underwent reverse transcription, so sequencing captured expressed TCRB transcripts. It was found that naive, central memory and regulatory T cell samples averaged around 3.8 million reads. The method was immunoSEQ multiplex PCR; TCRdb's version includes in-frame clones alone and lacks a portion of them. The data show about 930,000 clones, around a sixth seen once. Sorted CD4+ subsets: naive, central memory, regulatory, stem cell-like memory (CD45RO/CCR7/CD25/CD127/CD95/CD27 panel). Populations isolated by sorting all had purity greater than 95%. The sequenced material came from naive CD4+ T cells from blood. This receptor was obtained from a woman younger than 35 in good health.

The CDR3 nucleotides are TGTGCCAGCTCACCAGCATATACCTACGAGCAGTACTTC. Residues: CASSPAYTYEQYF. The chain employs TRBV18 and TRBJ2-7; D ambiguous. The germline V gene encodes CDR1 KGHSH and CDR2 LQKENI. The CDR3 has 13 residues. V gave up 2 bases and J gave up 2 bases, with 7 bases separating them.